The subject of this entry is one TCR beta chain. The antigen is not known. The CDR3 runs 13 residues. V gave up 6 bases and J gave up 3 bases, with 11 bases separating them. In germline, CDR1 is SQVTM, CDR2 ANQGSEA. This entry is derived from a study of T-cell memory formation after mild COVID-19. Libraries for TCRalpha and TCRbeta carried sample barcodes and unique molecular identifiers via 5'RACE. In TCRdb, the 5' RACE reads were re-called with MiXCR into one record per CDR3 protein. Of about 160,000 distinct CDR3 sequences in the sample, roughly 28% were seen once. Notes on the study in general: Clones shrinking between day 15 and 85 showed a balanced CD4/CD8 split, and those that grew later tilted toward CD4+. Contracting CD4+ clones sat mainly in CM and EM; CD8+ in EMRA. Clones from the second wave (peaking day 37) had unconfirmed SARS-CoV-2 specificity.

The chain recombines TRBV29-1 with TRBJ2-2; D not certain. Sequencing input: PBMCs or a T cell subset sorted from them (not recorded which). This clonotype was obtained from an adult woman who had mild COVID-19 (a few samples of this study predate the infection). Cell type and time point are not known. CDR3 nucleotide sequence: TGCAGCGTCGGTCAGGCCGACACCGGGGAGCTGTTTTTT. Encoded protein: CSVGQADTGELFF.